These 9 T cell receptor beta chains were sequenced from one sample in a study of cytomegalovirus exposure and HLA in healthy donors (dated by TCRdb to 2016 to 2017). The protocol used for the library was the immunoSEQ multiplex PCR assay. A mixture of 60 forward primers for TCR Vbeta segments and 13 reverse primers for TCR Jbeta segments was used in the multiplex PCR. TCRdb obtained this table from immuneACCESS and retained in-frame rearrangements with V and J assigned. These tables miss some clones; where compared with another copy, unresolved V genes account for less than half of the shortfall, and the remainder is unexplained. In all, the sample holds about 130,000 clones, and approximately 70% of those were seen once. The biggest ten clones account for about 4.3% of the sample. Sequences were obtained from PBMCs. These receptors came from a man in his sixties in good health and CMV-seropositive.

This clone was observed many times. The genes are TRBV6-6 and TRBJ1-1, with 8 bases aligning to TRBD1. The CDR3 has 14 residues. After removal of 6 bases from V and 1 base from J, the junction contained 4 bases not matched to a gene. Germline V CDR1 and CDR2: MNHNY, SVGAGI (reference sequence). The CDR3 region has the DNA TGTGCCAGCAGACCAGGGACAGGGAACACTGAAGCTTTCTTT. Translating it yields CASRPGTGNTEAFF.

This rearrangement joins TRBV6-1 to TRBJ2-7; 8 bases fit TRBD1. The CDR3 is 13 residues long. Germline trimming cut 5 bases from V and 7 bases from J; bases unmatched to any gene: 7. Germline V lookup: CDR1 MNHNS, CDR2 SASEGT. The CDR3: CASSSDRDREQYF. The CDR3 bases are TGTGCCAGCAGTTCGGACAGGGATCGGGAGCAGTACTTC.

The count of this clone is one. The rearrangement joins TRBV19 to TRBJ1-4; 7 positions agree with TRBD1. The V gene end was trimmed by 10 bases and the J gene end by 0 bases; junction bases not matched to a gene: 5. Looked up from germline, CDR1 is LNHDA and CDR2 is SQIVND (reference sequence). The CDR3 length is 14 residues. CDR3 bases: TGTGCCACCTCCGACAGGGCAACTAATGAAAAACTGTTTTTT. Protein product: CATSDRATNEKLFF.

This chain uses TRBV6-1 with TRBJ1-5; TRBD1 agrees at 7 bases. Unmatched junction bases numbered 6, after V lost 7 bases and J lost 0 bases. CDR1 and CDR2 from the germline V gene are MNHNS and SASEGT. This CDR3 comprises 15 residues. The CDR3 is CASIRTGHSNQPQHF. The CDR3, as DNA: TGTGCCAGCATCCGGACAGGTCATAGCAATCAGCCCCAGCATTTT.

The CDR3, as DNA: TGTGCCAGCAGCGAAGGGACAGGGTTCGATGAAAAACTGTTTTTT. Translated: CASSEGTGFDEKLFF. The gene calls are TRBV11-2 and TRBJ1-4; 9 bases are a match to TRBD1. The CDR3 sequence is 15 residues long. J gave up 6 bases and V 5 bases, and 7 bases lay outside the gene matches. Germline values: CDR1 SGHAT, CDR2 FQNNGV. The whole variable domain, remainder taken from reference TRBV11-2 and TRBJ1-4, is EAGVAQSPRYKIIEKRQSVAFWCNPISGHATLYWYQQILGQGPKLLIQFQNNGVVDDSQLPKDRFSAERLKGVDSTLKIQPAKLEDSAVYLCASSEGTGFDEKLFFGSGTQLSVL.

This clone was counted only a few times. CDR3 bases: TGTGCCAGCAGTTCCTTAACGGGACAGGGTGTGAAGACCCAGTACTTC. It yields the protein CASSSLTGQGVKTQYF. This chain links TRBV28 with TRBJ2-5; 9 bases are a match to TRBD1. Germline lookup yields CDR1 MDHEN and CDR2 SYDVKM. J gave up 6 bases and V 4 bases, and 12 bases lay outside the gene matches. This CDR3 is built from 16 residues.

Turning to this clone: Relative to the germline gene, one junction end is altered; a read error may explain this. The genes are TRBV7-9 and TRBJ2-3; the D gene is possibly TRBD1 (5 bases). This CDR3 is 17 amino acids long. From germline, CDR1 is SEHNR and CDR2 FQNEAQ (reference sequence). CDR3 sequence reads: CSSSLGAWPPSTDTQYF. Written as DNA, the CDR3 is TGTTCCAGCAGCTTAGGGGCCTGGCCACCAAGCACAGATACGCAGTATTTT.

The chain uses TRBV9 and TRBJ2-1; perhaps TRBD1 as D (6 bases). The CDR3 is 17 amino acids. Germline CDR1 and CDR2: SGDLS and YYNGEE. Trimming pared 8 bases from V and 4 bases from J, leaving 25 bases between. The CDR3 reads CARGGRLGVPTYNEQFF. As DNA, the CDR3 is TGTGCCAGAGGGGGACGGTTGGGCGTCCCCACATACAATGAGCAGTTCTTC.

This rearrangement joins TRBV5-1 to TRBJ2-7; TRBD1 agrees at 8 bases. V was pared by 1 base and J by 6 bases, with 9 bases of the junction left unmatched. The CDR3 is 15 amino acids. CDR1 is SGHRS and CDR2 is YFSETQ in the germline V gene. DNA for the CDR3: TGCGCCAGCAGCTTGTCCGGACAGGGATCATCCGAGCAGTACTTC. Its protein is CASSLSGQGSSEQYF.